The clone carrying this T cell receptor beta chain was seen a few times. The data are from a study of blood T cell repertoires in COVID-19. About the study: Nucleic acid was either cDNA or gDNA, and it came from T cells, B-cell-depleted T cells, or PBMCs.

Losses at the gene ends were 3 bases for V and 6 bases for J; bases not matched to a gene: 2. CDR1 GTSNPN and CDR2 SVGIG come from the germline V gene (reference sequence). The CDR3 totals 13 residues. Original handling: From reference gene primer amplification, estimates of nucleated cell counts were derived. Sequenced by immunoSEQ multiplex PCR; TCRdb stores in-frame clones only, minus some. V and J calls and clone size are as listed in that table; D and trimming were resolved from the DNA. Here the sample spans a few hundred thousand clones, 70% to 90% being singletons. Sequenced material: peripheral blood. This receptor was taken from a man between 60 and 75 years old who had recovered from COVID-19. The chain recombines TRBV30 with TRBJ1-6; 7 bases are shared with TRBD1. The CDR3 loop is CAWRGQLNSPLHF. The CDR3, as DNA: TGTGCCTGGAGGGGACAGCTTAATTCACCCCTCCACTTT.